These T cell receptor beta chains were read from a single sample in a study of blood T cells in healthy people across ages. TCRdb re-derived calls from the 5' RACE reads in MiXCR, one entry per CDR3 protein. The repertoire holds around 850,000 distinct CDR3 sequences, with approximately 35% as singletons. Sequences were obtained from blood. These receptors all stem from a man aged 18 to 30 in good health. CDR3s leave out the opening cysteine and the closing phenylalanine or tryptophan. Clone sizes are given selectively: once, few, many, or a class where the clone is expanded.

V	J	size	CDR3
TRBV7-2	TRBJ2-3	few	ASSLAAWGGTQY
TRBV29-1	TRBJ1-1	NA	SVAVQGRDTEAF
TRBV5-1	TRBJ1-1	few	ASSFSTGAVNTEAF
TRBV28	TRBJ2-7	NA	ASSLPGGFSYNEQY
TRBV4-1	TRBJ1-2	NA	ASSSFDRPNYGHT
TRBV20-1	TRBJ1-2	few	SAPIRDRNYGYT
TRBV7-9	TRBJ2-1	NA	ASSGERGSSYNEQF
TRBV4-3	TRBJ1-5	once	ASSQDIQPDQPQH
TRBV5-1	TRBJ1-2	many	ASRQGTGANYGYT
TRBV27	TRBJ2-7	NA	ASSWGGGRSYEQY
TRBV20-1	TRBJ1-1	NA	SARETGVTNTEAF
TRBV11-3	TRBJ2-6	few	ASSPAGPYSGANVLT
TRBV9	TRBJ1-6	NA	ASSGGVRTSSPLH
TRBV27	TRBJ2-1	NA	ASSTPRGQDPYNEQF
TRBV28	TRBJ1-2	NA	ASSQPTGRAFGYT
TRBV7-2	TRBJ1-1	few	ASSFWGRVTEAF
TRBV20-1	TRBJ2-5	NA	SARGLAAQETQY
TRBV4-2	NA	NA	ASSQGGGAYNEQY
TRBV5-1	TRBJ2-3	few	ASSLLASGVTDTQY
TRBV3-1	TRBJ2-3	NA	ASSQGSGGLESDTQY
TRBV13	TRBJ2-5	many	ASSLPPNAGQETQY
TRBV7-2	TRBJ2-1	many	ASTQSPGNEQF
TRBV5-6	TRBJ2-3	NA	ASSLFAPYVPEGDNSTDTQY
TRBV7-3	TRBJ2-1	NA	ASSLNSLNEQF
TRBV19	TRBJ1-2	once	ASTRDTYGYT
TRBV28	TRBJ2-7	NA	ASGQNRGNREQY
TRBV6-6	TRBJ2-1	NA	ASTNGITDGQF
TRBV20-1	TRBJ2-5	once	SAKTSGGSNEQY
TRBV7-2	TRBJ1-1	few	ASSRRLQGANTEAF
TRBV4-3	TRBJ2-1	NA	ASSQDGASEGEIRYNEQF
TRBV12-3/TRBV12-4	TRBJ2-5	NA	AGGETQY
TRBV4-1	TRBJ1-1	NA	ASSQDESKGWATEAF
TRBV4-3	TRBJ1-2	NA	ASSQDKGTGLNYGYT
TRBV5-1	TRBJ2-1	NA	ASSLDRGPIAGGRYSEQF
TRBV7-2	TRBJ1-1	NA	AGSYMTGAPEAF
TRBV6-5	TRBJ2-1	few	ASSRGQGRKF
TRBV5-6	TRBJ2-1	NA	ASSATAIYIEQF
TRBV7-2	TRBJ2-7	few	ASSSTTGLQY
TRBV6-2/TRBV6-3	TRBJ1-5	NA	ASSYGGSGQPQH
TRBV20-1	TRBJ2-2	NA	SARERGAWTGELF
TRBV20-1	TRBJ1-5	NA	SARRDRARNQPQH
TRBV4-2	TRBJ2-1	many	ASSQDRTGQSYNEQF
TRBV7-2	TRBJ1-1	few	ASSFLSGYTEAF
TRBV14	TRBJ2-4	NA	ASSRMGWENIQY
TRBV6-2/TRBV6-3	TRBJ2-2	NA	ASRGDSAGTGELF
TRBV12-3/TRBV12-4	TRBJ2-7	NA	ASSVDREVNEQY
TRBV29-1	TRBJ2-7	few	SVEVTHQDEQY
TRBV4-3	TRBJ1-2	once	ASSQDETGGSGYT
TRBV4-3	TRBJ2-7	NA	ASSQDRGVIYEQY
TRBV6-2/TRBV6-3	TRBJ2-4	NA	ASRPTAPGGQEY